The 29 T cell receptor beta chains listed next were all sequenced from one sample in a study of blood T cell repertoires in COVID-19. Some clones are missing from TCRdb's copy, which holds only in-frame ones; the method was immunoSEQ multiplex PCR. Of tens of thousands of clones listed, roughly four fifths are singletons. The sequencing sample was made of peripheral blood. These receptors were obtained from a woman of 80 years or more with active or convalescent COVID-19.

The chain is built from TRBV7-9 and TRBJ2-6, with D perhaps TRBD1 (6 bases). The CDR3 is 17 amino acids. Trimming shortened V by 3 bases and J by 1 base, and 13 bases separated the two germline ends. Germline CDR1 SEHNR, CDR2 FQNEAQ (reference sequence). CDR3 region: CASSFWDIQSGANVLTF. The CDR3 DNA sequence: TGTGCCAGCAGCTTCTGGGACATACAATCTGGGGCCAACGTCCTGACTTTC.

This chain connects TRBV3-1 (or the pseudogene TRBV3-2) to TRBJ1-2; D is possibly TRBD1 (5 bases). CDR3 length: 15 residues. Germline values: CDR1 LGHDT, CDR2 YNNKEL (reference sequence). Between the trimmed V and J ends, which lost 0 bases and 3 bases, there was a span of 11 bases. CDR3 sequence: CASSQDLGAYYGYTF. The DNA of the CDR3 is TGTGCCAGCAGCCAAGACTTAGGGGCCTACTATGGCTACACCTTC.

This clone was detected once. The chain joins TRBV19 to TRBJ1-1, with a possible D match to TRBD1 (6 bases). This CDR3 has 15 amino acids. Trimming took off 2 bases at V and 10 bases at J, with 20 bases between the two ends. The germline V gene has CDR1 LNHDA and CDR2 SQIVND (reference sequence). For the CDR3, the DNA is TGTGCCAGTAGTATAAACTCCGGGACACCCGAGGGAGCTTTCTTT. Its protein is CASSINSGTPEGAFF.

This rearrangement joins TRBV7-3 to TRBJ1-5, with 8 bases aligning to TRBD1. This CDR3 is built from 17 residues. Germline CDR1 and CDR2: SGHTA and FQGTGA. With V trimmed by 2 bases and J by 5 bases, 11 bases remained unmatched. The CDR3 DNA reads TGTGCCAGCAGCTTAGCACAGGGGGTTTATATGGATCAGCCCCAGCATTTT. This gives the protein CASSLAQGVYMDQPQHF. Combining the CDR3 with reference TRBV7-3 and TRBJ1-5 gives the whole variable domain GAGVSQTPSNKVTEKGKYVELRCDPISGHTALYWYRQSLGQGPEFLIYFQGTGAADDSGLPNDRFFAVRPEGSVSTLKIQRTERGDSAVYLCASSLAQGVYMDQPQHFGDGTRLSIL.

The chain uses TRBV9 and TRBJ2-3, with TRBD2 matching 7 bases. Germline V gene data show CDR1 as SGDLS and CDR2 as YYNGEE. The V segment lost 3 bases and the J segment 2 bases; nucleotides outside the gene matches: 3. The CDR3 spans 14 residues. The CDR3 here is CASSDGGNTDTQYF. CDR3 DNA sequence: TGTGCCAGCAGCGACGGGGGGAACACAGATACGCAGTATTTT. Combining the CDR3 with reference TRBV9 and TRBJ2-3 gives the whole variable domain DSGVTQTPKHLITATGQRVTLRCSPRSGDLSVYWYQQSLDQGLQFLIQYYNGEERAKGNILERFSAQQFPDLHSELNLSSLELGDSALYFCASSDGGNTDTQYFGPGTRLTVL.

V gene TRBV5-6 combines with J gene TRBJ2-4; 7 bases match TRBD2. The V gene end was trimmed by 2 bases and the J gene end by 0 bases; junction bases not matched to a gene: 2. The CDR3 covers 15 residues. The germline gives CDR1 SGHDT, CDR2 YYEEEE. Written as DNA, the CDR3 is TGTGCCAGCAGCTTTCGGGGGGTAGCCAAAAACATTCAGTACTTC. Protein product: CASSFRGVAKNIQYF.

The rearrangement joins TRBV4-3 to TRBJ2-5, with TRBD1 matching over 7 bases. V lost 0 bases to trimming and J lost 4 bases; unmatched junction nucleotides: 5. CDR1 is LGHNA, CDR2 YSLEER, per germline. There are 15 residues in the CDR3. The CDR3 DNA reads as TGCGCCAGCAGCCAAGAAGGGGGCAGGGGAGAGACCCAGTACTTC. It codes for CASSQEGGRGETQYF.

The chain recombines TRBV4-3 with TRBJ2-6; D call uncertain. CDR1 and CDR2 (germline): LGHNA, YSLEER. This CDR3 is 15 amino acids long. V lost 3 bases and J lost 3, with 9 bases in between. As DNA, the CDR3 is TGCGCCAGCAGCCAGTTGGGCTATGGGGCCAACGTCCTGACTTTC. Protein: CASSQLGYGANVLTF.

This clone was counted a single time. The chain joins TRBV29-1 to TRBJ2-5; 11 bases agree with TRBD1. The CDR3 has 14 amino acids. Germline loops: CDR1 SQVTM, CDR2 ANQGSEA. Trimming took 7 bases from V and 5 from J; bases not matched to a gene: 9. The CDR3 region is CSAVRTGGGETQYF. In nucleotides, the CDR3 is TGCAGCGCCGTGAGGACAGGGGGCGGTGAGACCCAGTACTTC.

About this clone itself: One junction end disagrees with the germline gene, perhaps due to a read error. The chain recombines TRBV3-1 (or the pseudogene TRBV3-2) with TRBJ2-3; 8 bases line up with TRBD2. The germline CDR1 and CDR2 sequences are LGHDT and YNNKEL (reference sequence). CDR3 size: 12 residues. DNA of the CDR3: TGTGCCAGCAGCCAAGACGGACTAGCCCTGGCATTT. It is translated as CASSQDGLALAF.

Worth noting for this clone: At the DNA level, this CDR3 is encoded by other sequences in the same sample as well. V and J are TRBV7-2 and TRBJ2-2; 10 bases map to TRBD2. Germline V CDR1 and CDR2: SGHTA, FQGNSA. Losses at the gene ends were 7 bases for V and 4 bases for J; bases not matched to a gene: 9. The CDR3 covers 16 residues. The CDR3 protein is CASTPAGGPSTGELFF. CDR3 nucleotides: TGTGCCAGCACTCCAGCGGGGGGGCCGAGCACCGGGGAGCTGTTTTTT.

The V gene is TRBV27, the J gene TRBJ1-2; D is perhaps TRBD1 (6 bases). Germline CDR1 reads MNHEY; CDR2 reads SMNVEV (reference sequence). This CDR3 is 12 amino acids long. V lost 5 bases to trimming and J lost 8 bases, with 12 bases between them. The CDR3 loop reads CASSRAGEGYTF. The CDR3 DNA follows: TGTGCCAGCAGTCGAGCAGGGGAAGGCTACACCTTC.

J is TRBJ2-7 and V is TRBV5-6; TRBD1 aligns across 8 bases. After removal of 2 bases from V and 0 bases from J, the junction contained 10 bases not matched to a gene. The CDR3 sequence is 17 residues long. Germline V CDR1 and CDR2: SGHDT, YYEEEE. In DNA, the CDR3 is TGTGCCAGCAGCTTCCGCGAGACAGGGGCTAGCTCCTACGAGCAGTACTTC. Protein sequence: CASSFRETGASSYEQYF. The entire variable domain, with the rest obtained from reference TRBV5-6 and TRBJ2-7, is as follows: DAGVTQSPTHLIKTRGQQVTLRCSPKSGHDTVSWYQQALGQGPQFIFQYYEEEERQRGNFPDRFSGHQFPNYSSELNVNALLLGDSALYLCASSFRETGASSYEQYFGPGTRLTVT.

A single count supports this clone. The chain links TRBV29-1 to TRBJ1-2, with 7 positions matching TRBD1. Losses at the gene ends were 7 bases for V and 4 bases for J; bases not matched to a gene: 6. CDR1 and CDR2 from the germline V gene are SQVTM and ANQGSEA. The CDR3 sequence is 12 residues long. This CDR3 reads CSAQTGLYGYTF. The CDR3 DNA reads as TGCAGCGCTCAGACAGGGCTCTATGGCTACACCTTC. The complete variable domain, with remaining parts taken from reference TRBV29-1 and TRBJ1-2, reads SAVISQKPSRDICQRGTSLTIQCQVDSQVTMMFWYRQQPGQSLTLIATANQGSEATYESGFVIDKFPISRPNLTFSTLTVSNMSPEDSSIYLCSAQTGLYGYTFGSGTRLTVV.

The chain employs TRBV14 and TRBJ1-2; 9 bases agree with TRBD1. The CDR3 spans 15 residues. Germline lookup yields CDR1 SGHDN and CDR2 FVKESK. After removal of 0 bases from V and 7 bases from J, the junction contained 6 bases not matched to a gene. In DNA form, the CDR3 reads TGTGCCAGCAGCCAAGAGGGAGACAGGGGGGGTGGCTACACCTTC. This sequence encodes CASSQEGDRGGGYTF.

With respect to this clone: Mismatch with germline at one junction end may stem from a read error. The chain couples TRBV10-1 to TRBJ2-5; 14 nucleotides agree with TRBD2. The CDR3 is made up of 14 amino acids. Germline V gives CDR1 WNHNN, CDR2 SYGVQD (reference sequence). CDR3 sequence (DNA): TGCGCCAGCAGTGACCAAGGACTAGCGGGGGGCGGGGACTTC. Translating gives CASSDQGLAGGGDF.

This clone was counted a few times. CDR3 residues: CASSGQGIEQFF. CDR3 bases: TGTGCCAGCAGTGGACAGGGGATTGAGCAGTTCTTC. The chain recombines TRBV9 with TRBJ2-1; the match to TRBD1 covers 9 bases. The CDR3 is 12 amino acids. Germline values: CDR1 SGDLS, CDR2 YYNGEE. V dropped 5 bases and J dropped 9; count of bases not matched to a gene: 3. Full variable domain (rest looked up from reference TRBV9 and TRBJ2-1): DSGVTQTPKHLITATGQRVTLRCSPRSGDLSVYWYQQSLDQGLQFLIQYYNGEERAKGNILERFSAQQFPDLHSELNLSSLELGDSALYFCASSGQGIEQFFGPGTRLTVL.

The chain combines TRBV29-1 with TRBJ1-2; D is unclear. The CDR3 length is 12 residues. Deletions cut 5 bases from V and 7 bases from J, with 14 bases between. Germline assignment: CDR1 SQVTM and CDR2 ANQGSEA. For the CDR3, the DNA is TGCAGCGTTCTGGGAGAGGGTGGTGGCTACACCTTC. It encodes CSVLGEGGGYTF.

The chain joins TRBV7-3 to TRBJ2-2; D may be TRBD1 (6 bases). CDR1 is SGHTA, CDR2 FQGTGA, per germline. The CDR3 has 19 amino acids. V was trimmed by 5 bases and J by 4 bases, leaving 26 bases between them. The DNA for the CDR3 is TGTGCCAGCAGCCTAAGAGGGGCACAGGGTATAGCGTCCACCGGGGAGCTGTTTTTT. This gives the protein CASSLRGAQGIASTGELFF.

This sequence joins TRBV19 and TRBJ1-1; D remains ambiguous. Trimming removed 3 bases at V and 1 base at J, with 12 bases between. CDR1 is LNHDA, CDR2 SQIVND, per germline (reference sequence). There are 15 residues in the CDR3. CDR3 DNA: TGTGCCAGTAGTATGCGGGGAGAGCAGAACACTGAAGCTTTCTTT. Protein: CASSMRGEQNTEAFF.

Here the CDR3 DNA reads TGCAGCGTTGAAGCCCCTGGGGGGGGCTCCTACGAGCAGTACTTC. Its translation: CSVEAPGGGSYEQYF. The chain links TRBV29-1 to TRBJ2-7; 7 bases are shared with TRBD2. This CDR3 contains 15 residues. CDR1 and CDR2 from the germline V gene are SQVTM and ANQGSEA. J gave up 0 bases and V 1 base, and 6 bases lay outside the gene matches.

The chain combines TRBV5-1 with TRBJ1-1, with D perhaps matching TRBD1 (5 bases). This CDR3 has 14 amino acids. Trimming stripped 0 bases from V and 1 base from J, with 7 bases between. Germline values: CDR1 SGHRS, CDR2 YFSETQ. For the CDR3, the DNA is TGCGCCAGCAGCTTGGTAGGGGAGAACACTGAAGCTTTCTTT. Its protein is CASSLVGENTEAFF.

The rearrangement uses TRBV4-3 and TRBJ1-2; 10 nucleotides line up with TRBD1. Trimming took 0 bases from V and 7 from J; bases not matched to a gene: 5. The CDR3 loop spans 15 amino acids. Germline V CDR1 and CDR2: LGHNA, YSLEER. CDR3 loop: CASSQERRDRGGYTF. Here the CDR3 DNA reads TGCGCCAGCAGCCAAGAAAGGAGGGACAGGGGTGGCTACACCTTC.

A single count supports this clone. V usage is TRBV4-3 and J usage is TRBJ2-7; D not certain. The V gene's germline CDR1 is LGHNA and CDR2 YSLEER. V was clipped by 0 bases and J by 3 bases, with 6 bases between them. The CDR3 sequence is 13 residues long. In DNA form, the CDR3 reads TGCGCCAGCAGCCAAGAGGGCAGCTACGAGCAGTACTTC. This translates into CASSQEGSYEQYF.

This clone was seen a single time. The chain uses TRBV7-2 and TRBJ1-2, with a tentative D call TRBD1 (6 bases). Germline V gives CDR1 SGHTA, CDR2 FQGNSA. Between the trimmed V and J ends, which lost 2 bases and 6 bases, there was a span of 10 bases. The CDR3 runs 13 residues. CDR3: CASSLQGYDGYTF. CDR3 DNA: TGTGCCAGCAGCTTACAGGGGTACGATGGCTACACCTTC.

The chain employs TRBV28 and TRBJ2-1; tentatively, D is TRBD2 (6 bases). Trimming took off 2 bases at V and 0 bases at J, with 8 bases between the two ends. Per the germline V gene, CDR1 is MDHEN and CDR2 is SYDVKM. The CDR3 spans 15 residues. CDR3 DNA: TGTGCCAGCAGTTTAGCGGGGAGCTCCTACAATGAGCAGTTCTTC. Translation gives CASSLAGSSYNEQFF.

This chain uses TRBV7-9 with TRBJ1-3; 8 nucleotides match TRBD1. The V gene's germline CDR1 is SEHNR and CDR2 FQNEAQ (reference sequence). V dropped 3 bases and J dropped 0; count of bases not matched to a gene: 7. CDR3 length: 17 residues. The CDR3 here is CASSFPTGTGSGNTIYF. CDR3 bases: TGTGCCAGCAGCTTCCCGACGGGGACAGGCTCTGGAAACACCATATATTTT.

This clone was picked up a small number of times. This chain uses TRBV4-1 with TRBJ1-5, with D hard to call. CDR1 and CDR2 (germline): MGHRA, YSYEKL. The CDR3 sequence is 14 residues long. Trimming removed 1 base from V and 8 bases from J, with 12 bases in between. CDR3 sequence: CASSQGVGREPQHF. CDR3 bases: TGCGCCAGCAGCCAAGGGGTAGGCCGGGAGCCCCAGCATTTT.

V and J are TRBV29-1 and TRBJ2-7; 7 bases line up with TRBD1. The V gene end was trimmed by 4 bases and the J gene end by 1 base; junction bases not matched to a gene: 7. The germline gives CDR1 SQVTM, CDR2 ANQGSEA. The CDR3 loop spans 14 amino acids. The CDR3: CSVADDRASYEQYF. In nucleotides, the CDR3 is TGCAGCGTTGCCGATGACAGGGCGTCCTACGAGCAGTACTTC.